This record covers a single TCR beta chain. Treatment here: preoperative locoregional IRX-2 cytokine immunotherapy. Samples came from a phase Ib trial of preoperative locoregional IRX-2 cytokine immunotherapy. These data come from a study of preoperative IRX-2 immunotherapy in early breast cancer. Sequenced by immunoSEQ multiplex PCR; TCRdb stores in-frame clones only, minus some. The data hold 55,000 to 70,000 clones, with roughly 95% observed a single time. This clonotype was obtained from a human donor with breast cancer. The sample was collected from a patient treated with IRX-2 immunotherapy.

This CDR3 is CASSLHTSGNTIYF. CDR3 DNA sequence: TGTGCCAGCAGTTTACACACCTCTGGAAACACCATATATTTT. The chain recombines TRBV7-8 with TRBJ1-3; D not certain. V lost 6 bases, J lost 0 bases, and 9 bases lay in between. The CDR3 has 14 residues. Germline V lookup: CDR1 SGHVS, CDR2 FQNEAQ.